The T cell receptor (beta chain) described here comes from a study of cytomegalovirus exposure and HLA in healthy donors. General study results and limits: In a later analysis, at a false discovery rate of 0.05, roughly 17,000 TCR beta sequences were associated with HLA alleles.

Trimming took 0 bases from V and 5 from J; bases not matched to a gene: 7. The CDR3 spans 15 residues. CDR1 is SGHRS and CDR2 is YFSETQ in the germline V gene. The PCR employed 60 Vbeta primers together with 13 Jbeta primers. Generated by immunoSEQ multiplex PCR, the TCRdb table keeps only in-frame clones and is missing some. The sample includes about 190,000 clones, roughly four fifths of them seen just once. Of note for this clone: What it recognizes is unknown.

The rearrangement links TRBV5-1 to TRBJ2-7; TRBD1 aligns across 8 bases. This sequence originates from a woman in her 30s in good health and CMV-seropositive. Specimen: PBMCs. The CDR3 DNA is TGCGCCAGCAGCTTGGAGGGCAGGGGGCCAGACGAGCAGTACTTC. This gives the protein CASSLEGRGPDEQYF.